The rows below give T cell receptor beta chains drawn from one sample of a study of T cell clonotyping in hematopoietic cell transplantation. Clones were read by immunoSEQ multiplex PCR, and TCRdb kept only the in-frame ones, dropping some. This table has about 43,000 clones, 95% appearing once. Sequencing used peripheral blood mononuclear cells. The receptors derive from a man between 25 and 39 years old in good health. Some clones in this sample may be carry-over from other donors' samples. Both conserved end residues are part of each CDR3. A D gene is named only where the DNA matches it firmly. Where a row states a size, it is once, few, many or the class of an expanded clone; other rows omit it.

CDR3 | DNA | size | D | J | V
CASSEAAGSDPHQYF | TGTGCCAGCAGTGAAGCGGCAGGGTCCGATCCTCACCAGTACTTC | once | - | TRBJ2-5 | TRBV6-1
CASSLVGPGLAGGEQYF | TGTGCCAGCAGCTTAGTTGGTCCGGGGCTAGCGGGAGGTGAGCAGTACTTC | - | TRBD2 | TRBJ2-7 | TRBV11-2
CASGRDTNTGELFF | TGTGCCAGCGGACGGGACACCAACACCGGGGAGCTGTTTTTT | - | - | TRBJ2-2 | TRBV11-3
CASRARIKGGLSSGANVLTF | TGTGCCAGCAGAGCCCGGATTAAAGGGGGTTTAAGCTCTGGGGCCAACGTCCTGACTTTC | - | - | TRBJ2-6 | TRBV2
CASSLRRGAGELFF | TGTGCCAGCAGCTTGAGAAGGGGGGCCGGGGAGCTGTTTTTT | - | - | TRBJ2-2 | TRBV5-6
CASSIWDRGQLNTEAFF | TGTGCCAGTAGTATTTGGGACAGGGGACAACTGAACACTGAAGCTTTCTTT | - | TRBD1 | TRBJ1-1 | TRBV19
CASSLELLNTGELFF | TGTGCCAGCAGCTTAGAGCTGCTGAACACCGGGGAGCTGTTTTTT | - | - | TRBJ2-2 | TRBV7-9
CASSPPSRDRAYEQYF | TGCGCCAGCAGCCCCCCTTCGCGGGACAGGGCCTACGAGCAGTACTTC | - | TRBD1 | TRBJ2-7 | TRBV5-1
CASSLKAGSYNEQFF | TGTGCCAGCAGCTTAAAAGCGGGATCCTACAATGAGCAGTTCTTC | - | TRBD2 | TRBJ2-1 | TRBV7-2
CASRSRDSLSLSGNTIYF | TGTGCCAGTAGAAGCCGGGACAGTTTATCCCTATCTGGAAACACCATATATTTT | - | TRBD1 | TRBJ1-3 | TRBV19
CASSPRSRNEKLFF | TGCGCCAGCAGCCCTCGTAGCCGTAATGAAAAACTGTTTTTT | once | - | TRBJ1-4 | TRBV4-3
CATSRSGQGSSSPLHF | TGTGCCACCAGCAGATCAGGACAGGGGTCATCCTCACCCCTCCACTTT | - | TRBD1 | TRBJ1-6 | TRBV15
CASSSGPDTQYF | TGTGCCAGCAGCTCTGGACCAGATACGCAGTATTTT | - | - | TRBJ2-3 | TRBV7-9
CASSLTYGQGDGYTF | TGTGCCAGCAGCTTAACCTACGGACAGGGGGATGGCTACACCTTC | - | TRBD1 | TRBJ1-2 | TRBV11-3
CASSVGDSYEQYF | TGTGCCAGCAGCGTAGGAGACAGCTACGAGCAGTACTTC | - | - | TRBJ2-7 | TRBV9
CASSSAMATNEKLFF | TGTGCCAGCAGTTCTGCGATGGCAACTAATGAAAAACTGTTTTTT | once | - | TRBJ1-4 | TRBV6-6
CASSVSGRQETQYF | TGTGCCAGCAGCGTATCGGGGAGACAAGAGACCCAGTACTTC | - | - | TRBJ2-5 | TRBV9
CASSFSGGQETQYF | TGTGCCAGCAGCTTTAGCGGGGGCCAAGAGACCCAGTACTTC | - | TRBD2 | TRBJ2-5 | TRBV7-9
CASSQDLSAGGGTDTQYF | TGCGCCAGCAGCCAAGACTTGTCGGCGGGAGGGGGCACAGATACGCAGTATTTT | - | TRBD2 | TRBJ2-3 | TRBV4-3
CAISGTGVPGELFF | TGTGCCATCAGTGGGACGGGAGTGCCCGGGGAGCTGTTTTTT | - | - | TRBJ2-2 | TRBV10-3
CASSSNRDASYTF | TGTGCCAGCAGCTCGAACCGGGATGCATCCTACACCTTC | - | - | TRBJ1-2 | TRBV7-2
CASSPGTEAYEQYF | TGTGCCAGCTCACCAGGGACCGAGGCCTACGAGCAGTACTTC | - | - | TRBJ2-7 | TRBV18
CASGPGLAGGPFSPSYNEQFF | TGTGCTAGTGGTCCGGGACTAGCGGGGGGGCCCTTTAGTCCTTCCTACAATGAGCAGTTCTTC | - | TRBD2 | TRBJ2-1 | TRBV12-5
CASSFRTGRRDTQYF | TGTGCCAGCAGCTTCAGGACAGGGAGGAGGGATACGCAGTATTTT | - | TRBD1 | TRBJ2-3 | TRBV7-2
CASSQDTRVVYNEQFF | TGCGCCAGCAGCCAAGATACCAGGGTGGTATACAATGAGCAGTTCTTC | - | - | TRBJ2-1 | TRBV4-3
CASQWGQGSYEQYF | TGTGCCAGCCAATGGGGACAGGGCTCCTACGAGCAGTACTTC | - | TRBD1 | TRBJ2-7 | TRBV19
CASSPTARGTDTQYF | TGTGCCAGCAGCCCGACAGCAAGAGGCACAGATACGCAGTATTTT | - | - | TRBJ2-3 | TRBV2
CASSPRLRQEADEQYF | TGTGCCAGCAGCCCCCGTCTGCGGCAGGAGGCCGACGAGCAGTACTTC | - | - | TRBJ2-7 | TRBV7-2
CASSQGQAGGNNEQFF | TGTGCCAGCAGCCAAGGACAAGCGGGGGGGAACAATGAGCAGTTCTTC | - | TRBD2 | TRBJ2-1 | TRBV4-2
CASTLGEHTQYF | TGTGCCAGCACCCTAGGAGAACATACGCAGTATTTT | - | - | TRBJ2-3 | TRBV7-9
CASSSVSMNTEAFF | TGCGCCAGCAGCTCCGTATCGATGAACACTGAAGCTTTCTTT | - | - | TRBJ1-1 | TRBV5-1
CASSLSEPWGDQPQHF | TGTGCCAGCAGTTTAAGTGAGCCTTGGGGTGATCAGCCCCAGCATTTT | - | - | TRBJ1-5 | TRBV28
CASSPLRGEGNTGELFF | TGTGCCAGCAGCCCCCTCAGAGGAGAGGGGAACACCGGGGAGCTGTTTTTT | - | - | TRBJ2-2 | TRBV9